This entry describes one T cell receptor (beta chain). This record comes from a study of blood T cell repertoires in COVID-19. Study in general: From the United States, Italy and Spain came samples of acute and convalescent COVID-19.

Only in-frame clones appear in the TCRdb table, and some are missing; sequencing was by immunoSEQ multiplex PCR. The data contain roughly 32,000 clones, roughly 92% of them seen just once; the ten biggest clones take up under 4%. The clonotype comes from a man in his 60s with acute or convalescent COVID-19. Sequenced: peripheral blood.

The CDR3 DNA reads as TGTGCCAGCAGCCCCCGCGAGCGGGGCCTAAACACTGAAGCTTTCTTT. Translating it yields CASSPRERGLNTEAFF. The rearrangement uses TRBV7-8 and TRBJ1-1, with D perhaps matching TRBD1 (5 bases). Trimming took off 5 bases at V and 2 bases at J, with 18 bases between the two ends. CDR1 is SGHVS, CDR2 FQNEAQ, per germline. The CDR3 spans 16 residues.